One sample yielded the 29 T cell receptor beta chains listed below, sequenced in a study of T cell responses to AZD1222 COVID-19 vaccine. Only in-frame clones appear in the TCRdb table, and some are missing; sequencing was by immunoSEQ multiplex PCR. The sample carries 150,000 to 200,000 clones, 80% to 95% recorded once. The sequencing here drew on peripheral blood, taken on day 0 of AZD1222 vaccination. The source of these receptors is an adult in good health.

The genes are TRBV3-1 (or the pseudogene TRBV3-2) and TRBJ1-4; D gene unclear. Germline V CDR1 and CDR2: LGHDT, YNNKEL (reference sequence). Trimming took 4 bases from V and 5 from J, leaving 11 bases between them. There are 14 residues in the CDR3. The CDR3 is CASSRLPGNEKLFF. CDR3 DNA sequence: TGTGCCAGCAGCCGCCTCCCAGGAAATGAAAAACTGTTTTTT.

The V gene is TRBV30, the J gene TRBJ2-5, with D possibly matching TRBD1 (5 bases). The germline V gene has CDR1 GTSNPN and CDR2 SVGIG (reference sequence). This CDR3 contains 13 residues. V was pared by 4 bases and J by 2 bases, with 11 bases between. The CDR3 is CAWIADSQETQYF. CDR3 DNA sequence: TGTGCCTGGATAGCCGACAGTCAAGAGACCCAGTACTTC.

The rearrangement uses TRBV5-5 and TRBJ1-6; TRBD1 might be the D (6 bases). In germline, CDR1 is SGHKS, CDR2 YYEKEE (reference sequence). There are 16 residues in the CDR3. V was shortened by 4 bases and J by 2 bases, with 13 bases between the two germline ends. As DNA, the CDR3 is TGTGCCAGCAGCCCCGGGGGGCCAACCTATAATTCACCCCTCCACTTT. Its protein is CASSPGGPTYNSPLHF.

V is TRBV11-2 and J is TRBJ2-7; TRBD2 agrees at 12 bases. V was pared by 2 bases and J by 5 bases, with 7 bases of the junction left unmatched. Germline values: CDR1 SGHAT, CDR2 FQNNGV. There are 16 residues in the CDR3. The CDR3 DNA sequence: TGTGCCAGCAGCTTAAGGGCTAGCGGGAGGGCGGACGAGCAGTACTTC. The encoded protein is CASSLRASGRADEQYF.

CDR3 sequence (DNA): TGTGCCAGCAGGGAGTGGGACACCGGGGAGCTGTTTTTT. This sequence encodes CASREWDTGELFF. V and J are TRBV2 and TRBJ2-2; D is uncertain. Germline V gene data show CDR1 as SNHLY and CDR2 as FYNNEI. The CDR3 length is 13 residues. Trimming shortened V by 6 bases and J by 3 bases, and 8 bases separated the two germline ends.

The V gene is TRBV7-3, the J gene TRBJ2-1; 7 bases are shared with TRBD2. After removal of 8 bases from V and 5 bases from J, the junction contained 9 bases not matched to a gene. This CDR3 has 14 amino acids. Germline loops: CDR1 SGHTA, CDR2 FQGTGA. Written as DNA, the CDR3 is TGTGCCAGCGGGAGGGGCGGGATCGACAATGAGCAGTTCTTC. Protein sequence: CASGRGGIDNEQFF.

The chain links TRBV19 to TRBJ2-1, with unresolved D. The germline gives CDR1 LNHDA, CDR2 SQIVND (reference sequence). The CDR3 consists of 12 residues. The V gene lost 6 bases and the J gene lost 7 bases, with 10 bases spanning the gap. The CDR3 sequence is CASSPGVNEQFF. The CDR3 DNA is TGTGCCAGTAGCCCAGGCGTGAATGAGCAGTTCTTC.

V usage is TRBV27 and J usage is TRBJ1-1; D is perhaps TRBD1 (5 bases). V lost 5 bases and J 2 bases, leaving 18 bases between the germline ends. Germline V gene lookup returns CDR1 MNHEY and CDR2 SMNVEV (reference sequence). The CDR3 is 16 amino acids. CDR3 in amino acids: CASSLFQSGRNTEAFF. In DNA form, the CDR3 reads TGTGCCAGCAGTCTCTTTCAGTCAGGGAGAAACACTGAAGCTTTCTTT.

V gene TRBV28 combines with J gene TRBJ2-3, with D hard to call. The germline gives CDR1 MDHEN, CDR2 SYDVKM. There are 14 residues in the CDR3. The V gene lost 5 bases and the J gene lost 0 bases, with 9 bases spanning the gap. CDR3 DNA: TGTGCCAGCAGTCGCCCTACTAGCACAGATACGCAGTATTTT. Translated, it gives CASSRPTSTDTQYF.

The gene calls are TRBV28 and TRBJ2-5, with TRBD2 matching 14 bases. The CDR3 totals 15 residues. With 5 bases clipped from V and 2 bases from J, the junction kept 1 base outside the gene matches. The germline gives CDR1 MDHEN, CDR2 SYDVKM. CDR3 DNA sequence: TGTGCCAGCAGTGGGACTAGCGGGGGACAAGAGACCCAGTACTTC. Translation gives CASSGTSGGQETQYF.

This clone was detected a few times. J is TRBJ2-1 and V is TRBV3-1 (or the pseudogene TRBV3-2), with 8 bases lining up with TRBD2. After removal of 6 bases from V and 7 bases from J, the junction contained 11 bases not matched to a gene. This CDR3 has 15 residues. Germline loops: CDR1 LGHDT, CDR2 YNNKEL (reference sequence). CDR3 in DNA: TGTGCCAGCAGGGGAGGGGCTAGCGGGTGGAATGAGCAGTTCTTC. Encoded protein: CASRGGASGWNEQFF.

V is TRBV28 and J is TRBJ1-5, with D perhaps TRBD1 (5 bases). V lost 2 bases and J lost 3, with 11 bases in between. Germline lookup yields CDR1 MDHEN and CDR2 SYDVKM. The length of the CDR3 is 15 residues. The CDR3 loop is CASSLVGRINQPQHF. The CDR3 nucleotides read TGTGCCAGCAGTTTAGTGGGACGGATCAATCAGCCCCAGCATTTT.

The chain joins TRBV2 to TRBJ1-1; D is perhaps TRBD1 (6 bases). Trimming removed 4 bases from V and 10 bases from J, with 10 bases in between. CDR1 is SNHLY and CDR2 is FYNNEI in the germline V gene. The CDR3 loop spans 11 amino acids. CDR3 nucleotide sequence: TGTGCCAGCAGTGCCACAGGGACAGCTTTCTTT. Translated: CASSATGTAFF.

The chain couples TRBV10-1 to TRBJ2-3; TRBD2 might be the D (6 bases). Germline CDR1 reads WNHNN; CDR2 reads SYGVQD (reference sequence). Trimming cost V 1 base and J 1 base, with 12 bases left between them. CDR3 length: 16 residues. The CDR3, as DNA: TGCGCCAGCAGTGAGTACGGGAGCAGGGGCACAGATACGCAGTATTTT. It yields the protein CASSEYGSRGTDTQYF.

The chain has TRBV7-9 and TRBJ1-1; no reliable D call. Germline V gene data show CDR1 as SEHNR and CDR2 as FQNEAQ (reference sequence). V lost 7 bases and J lost 4, with 7 bases in between. CDR3 size: 11 residues. CDR3 in DNA: TGTGCCAGCACACTTGGCACTGAAGCTTTCTTT. The encoded protein is CASTLGTEAFF.

The CDR3 region has the DNA TGTGCCAGCGGGTCCGCGGGGCGTAATTCACCCCTCCACTTT. Protein: CASGSAGRNSPLHF. The V call is TRBV28, the J call TRBJ1-6; TRBD1 might be the D (5 bases). Per germline, CDR1 MDHEN and CDR2 SYDVKM. V was pared by 8 bases and J by 6 bases, with 14 bases between. This CDR3 region has 14 residues.

The chain has TRBV6-2 or TRBV6-3 and TRBJ2-1; TRBD1 matches 9 bases. Germline V gene data show CDR1 as MNHEY and CDR2 as SVGEGT. The CDR3 is 15 amino acids. V shed 6 bases and J 4 bases; nucleotides not matched to a gene: 7. The CDR3 protein is CASSDPGTGYNEQFF. The CDR3 coding sequence is TGTGCCAGCAGCGATCCCGGGACAGGGTACAATGAGCAGTTCTTC.

The CDR3 DNA follows: TGTGCCAGCAGTTACACAGGGAAGGACGAGCAGTACTTC. This translates into CASSYTGKDEQYF. V and J are TRBV6-5 and TRBJ2-7, with a weak D call TRBD1 (6 bases). The ends were cut back, 2 bases at V and 5 bases at J, with 10 bases in the middle. Germline values: CDR1 MNHEY, CDR2 SVGAGI. The CDR3 extends over 13 amino acids.

The V call is TRBV7-8, the J call TRBJ2-7; the D gene is possibly TRBD2 (6 bases). V was clipped by 3 bases and J by 1 base, with 16 bases between them. The CDR3 covers 16 residues. CDR1 and CDR2 from the germline V gene are SGHVS and FQNEAQ. CDR3 residues: CASSLRLREESYEQYF. CDR3 sequence (DNA): TGTGCCAGCAGCTTGAGGCTTAGGGAGGAGTCCTACGAGCAGTACTTC.

This chain joins TRBV7-8 and TRBJ2-7; no reliable D call. V was shortened by 6 bases and J by 0 bases, with 12 bases between the two germline ends. Germline CDR1 reads SGHVS; CDR2 reads FQNEAQ. This CDR3 is 14 amino acids long. CDR3 DNA: TGTGCCAGCAGATCTCTTATCAGCTCCTACGAGCAGTACTTC. This gives the protein CASRSLISSYEQYF.

This sequence joins TRBV7-8 and TRBJ1-2; D is ambiguous. Per germline, CDR1 SGHVS and CDR2 FQNEAQ. There are 15 residues in the CDR3. Trimming took off 6 bases at V and 8 bases at J, with 22 bases between the two ends. Here the CDR3 DNA reads TGTGCCAGCAGTCCCGGAACATCCAAGGGTCGGGGCTACACCTTC. It translates to CASSPGTSKGRGYTF.

The chain uses TRBV7-3 and TRBJ2-5, with D uncertain. Germline CDR1 and CDR2: SGHTA and FQGTGA. CDR3 size: 13 residues. Trimming took 6 bases from V and 1 from J, leaving 9 bases between them. Here the CDR3 DNA reads TGTGCCAGCAGAGCAAACCCCCAAGAGACCCAGTACTTC. Amino acids: CASRANPQETQYF.

The chain joins TRBV14 to TRBJ1-2; D remains unclear. Per germline, CDR1 SGHDN and CDR2 FVKESK. The length of the CDR3 is 12 residues. Trimming shortened V by 1 base and J by 3 bases, and 3 bases separated the two germline ends. The CDR3, as DNA: TGTGCCAGCAGCCAAGGACACTATGGCTACACCTTC. It codes for CASSQGHYGYTF.

J is TRBJ1-3 and V is TRBV6-5, with 7 bases identical to TRBD1. Germline lookup yields CDR1 MNHEY and CDR2 SVGAGI. The V gene end was trimmed by 5 bases and the J gene end by 4 bases; junction bases not matched to a gene: 5. This CDR3 spans 14 amino acids. CDR3 loop: CASSTRGQGNTIYF. In nucleotides, the CDR3 is TGTGCCAGCAGTACTAGGGGGCAAGGAAACACCATATATTTT.

The chain links TRBV27 to TRBJ1-1; D gene uncertain. V gave up 4 bases and J gave up 0 bases, with 6 bases separating them. CDR1 MNHEY and CDR2 SMNVEV come from the germline V gene (reference sequence). The length of the CDR3 is 13 residues. For the CDR3, the DNA is TGTGCCAGCAGTTCTAGGTTGAACACTGAAGCTTTCTTT. Translated, it gives CASSSRLNTEAFF.

V usage is TRBV11-3 and J usage is TRBJ2-3; possibly TRBD2 for D (7 bases). The CDR3 sequence is 14 residues long. V lost 2 bases and J 3 bases, leaving 9 bases between the germline ends. Germline CDR1 reads SGHNT; CDR2 reads YENEEA. This CDR3 reads CASSLRGGTDTQYF. CDR3 bases: TGTGCCAGCAGCTTAAGGGGGGGAACAGATACGCAGTATTTT.

V gene TRBV10-3 combines with J gene TRBJ2-1, with a weak D call TRBD1 (5 bases). Per germline, CDR1 ENHRY and CDR2 SYGVKD. Between the trimmed V and J ends, which lost 7 bases and 8 bases, there was a span of 15 bases. CDR3 length: 13 residues. The CDR3 region has the DNA TGTGCCATCACGGTAGGACAATGGGATGAGCAGTTCTTC. Residues: CAITVGQWDEQFF.

The V call is TRBV27, the J call TRBJ1-6; no definite D call. Germline assignment: CDR1 MNHEY and CDR2 SMNVEV (reference sequence). V lost 8 bases, J lost 3 bases, and 11 bases lay in between. The CDR3 is 14 residues long. DNA for the CDR3: TGTGCCAGCTCGAGAGATGGCTATAATTCACCCCTCCACTTT. Translating gives CASSRDGYNSPLHF.

This chain uses TRBV18 with TRBJ1-1, with 7 bases matching TRBD1. Germline V gives CDR1 KGHSH, CDR2 LQKENI. CDR3 length: 13 residues. The V segment lost 8 bases and the J segment 3 bases; nucleotides outside the gene matches: 6. DNA for the CDR3: TGTGCCAGCGCTACAGGGGCTGACACTGAAGCTTTCTTT. This codes for CASATGADTEAFF.